This TCR beta chain was retrieved from a study of T cells in Graves' hyperthyroidism and ophthalmopathy. On the study more broadly: Before treatment of any kind, peripheral blood was taken at initial diagnosis.

The CDR3 consists of 14 residues. V gave up 4 bases and J gave up 5 bases, with 14 bases separating them. CDR1 is GTSNPN, CDR2 SVGIG, per germline (reference sequence). Amplified TCR beta CDR3 regions derived from RNA transcripts. In the first-round RT-PCR of the TCR CDR3, the HTBI primer set was used. TCRdb independently ran MiXCR on the multiplex PCR reads; one entry per CDR3 protein. The sample has about 360,000 distinct CDR3 sequences; approximately 13% are singletons. Stable disease denoted Graves' hyperthyroidism without ophthalmopathy progression within 18 months. The chain combines TRBV30 with TRBJ1-4; possible D gene TRBD1, 6 bases. Sequencing was performed on blood. The TCR comes from a woman aged 18-35 years with Graves' hyperthyroidism. The CDR3 DNA reads as TGTGCCTGGACCCCGGGAACAGGGAATGAAAAACTGTTTTTT. It specifies CAWTPGTGNEKLFF.